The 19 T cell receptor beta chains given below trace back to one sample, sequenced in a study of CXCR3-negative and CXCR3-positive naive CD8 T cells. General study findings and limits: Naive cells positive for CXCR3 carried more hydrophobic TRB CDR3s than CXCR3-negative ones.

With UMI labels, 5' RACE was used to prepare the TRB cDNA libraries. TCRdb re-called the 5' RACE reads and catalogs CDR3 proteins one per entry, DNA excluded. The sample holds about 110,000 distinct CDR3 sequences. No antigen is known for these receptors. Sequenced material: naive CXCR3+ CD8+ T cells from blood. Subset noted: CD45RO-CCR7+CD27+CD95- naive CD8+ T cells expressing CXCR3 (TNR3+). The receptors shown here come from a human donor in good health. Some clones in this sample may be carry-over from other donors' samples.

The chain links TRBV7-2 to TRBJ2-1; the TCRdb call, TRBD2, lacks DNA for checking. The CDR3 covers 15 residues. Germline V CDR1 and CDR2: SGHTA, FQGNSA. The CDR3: CASSIGTSGSYEQFF.

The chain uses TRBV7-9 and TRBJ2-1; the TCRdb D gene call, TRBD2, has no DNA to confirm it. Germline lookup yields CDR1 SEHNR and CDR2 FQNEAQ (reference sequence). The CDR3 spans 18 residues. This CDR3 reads CASSTYHHGSGREDEQFF.

CDR3: CASKDRALPYEQYF. The chain uses TRBV28 and TRBJ2-7; TCRdb indicates TRBD1, and absent DNA this call remains unverified. Per the germline V gene, CDR1 is MDHEN and CDR2 is SYDVKM. The CDR3 extends over 14 amino acids.

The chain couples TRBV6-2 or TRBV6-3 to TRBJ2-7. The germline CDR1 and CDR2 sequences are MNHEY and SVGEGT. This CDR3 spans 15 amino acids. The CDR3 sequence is CASTLDPVNYYEQYF.

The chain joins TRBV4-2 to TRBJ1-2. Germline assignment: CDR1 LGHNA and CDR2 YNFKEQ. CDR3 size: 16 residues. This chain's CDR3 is CASSPLSGGGDYGYTF.

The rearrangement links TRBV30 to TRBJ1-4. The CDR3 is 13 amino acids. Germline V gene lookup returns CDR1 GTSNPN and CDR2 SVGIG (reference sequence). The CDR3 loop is CACSGPDREKLFF.

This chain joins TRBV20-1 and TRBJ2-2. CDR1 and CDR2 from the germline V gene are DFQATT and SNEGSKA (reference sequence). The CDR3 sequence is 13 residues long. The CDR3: CSARGRNTGELFF.

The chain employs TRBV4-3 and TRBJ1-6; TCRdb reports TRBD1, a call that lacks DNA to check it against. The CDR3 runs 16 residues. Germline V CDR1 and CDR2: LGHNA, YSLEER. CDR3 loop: CASSQEGALGYAPLHF.

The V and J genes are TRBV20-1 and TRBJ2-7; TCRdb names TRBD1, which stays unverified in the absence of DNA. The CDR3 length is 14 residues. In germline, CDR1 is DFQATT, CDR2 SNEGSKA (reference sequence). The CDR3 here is CSARGGRTYYEQYF.

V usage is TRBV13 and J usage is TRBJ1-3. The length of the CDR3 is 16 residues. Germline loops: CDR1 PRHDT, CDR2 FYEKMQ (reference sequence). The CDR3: CASSLDSVSSGNTIYF.

The chain's CDR3 is CASSQDWQGLNTEAFF. The J gene is TRBJ1-1, the V gene TRBV4-3. The length of the CDR3 is 16 residues. From germline, CDR1 is LGHNA and CDR2 YSLEER.

The CDR3 here is CASSHTVNYEQYF. This chain uses TRBV14 with TRBJ2-7. From germline, CDR1 is SGHDN and CDR2 FVKESK. This CDR3 spans 13 amino acids. Full variable domain (remainder filled in from reference TRBV14 and TRBJ2-7): EAGVTQFPSHSVIEKGQTVTLRCDPISGHDNLYWYRRVMGKEIKFLLHFVKESKQDESGMPNNRFLAERTGGTYSTLKVQPAELEDSGVYFCASSHTVNYEQYFGPGTRLTVT.

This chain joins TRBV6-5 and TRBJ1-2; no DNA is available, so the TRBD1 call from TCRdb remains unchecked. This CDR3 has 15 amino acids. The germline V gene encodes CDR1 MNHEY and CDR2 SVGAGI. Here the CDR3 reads CASSLLQTGGYGYTF.

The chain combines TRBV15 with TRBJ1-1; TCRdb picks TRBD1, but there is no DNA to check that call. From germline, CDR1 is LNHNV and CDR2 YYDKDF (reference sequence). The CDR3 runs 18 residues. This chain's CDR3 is CATSRGWRQGFWNTEALF.

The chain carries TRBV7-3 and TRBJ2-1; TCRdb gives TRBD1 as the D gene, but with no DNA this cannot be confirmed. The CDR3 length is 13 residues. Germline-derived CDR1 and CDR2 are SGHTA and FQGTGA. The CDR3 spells CASSQSGANEQFF.

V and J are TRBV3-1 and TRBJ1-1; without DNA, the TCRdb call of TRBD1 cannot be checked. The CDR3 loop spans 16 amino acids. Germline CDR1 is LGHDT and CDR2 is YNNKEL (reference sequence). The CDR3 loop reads CASSDGTGGPNTEAFF.

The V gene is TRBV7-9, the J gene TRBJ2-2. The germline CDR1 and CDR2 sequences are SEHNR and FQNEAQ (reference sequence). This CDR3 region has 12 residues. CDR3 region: CASSLGTGELFF.

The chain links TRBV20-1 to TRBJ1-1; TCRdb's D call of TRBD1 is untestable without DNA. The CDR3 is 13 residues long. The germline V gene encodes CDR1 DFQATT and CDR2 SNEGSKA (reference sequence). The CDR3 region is CSAPPGEYTEAFF.

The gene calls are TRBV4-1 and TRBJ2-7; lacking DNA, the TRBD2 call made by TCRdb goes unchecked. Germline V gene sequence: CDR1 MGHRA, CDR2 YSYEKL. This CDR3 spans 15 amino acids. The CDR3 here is CASSQVASGINEQYF.